This T cell receptor beta chain came from a study of CD8 T cells in ankylosing spondylitis. Points from the study as a whole: Enrichment of disease-linked clones was reportedly significant in matched ankylosing spondylitis synovial fluid. Blood of patients with ankylosing spondylitis appeared to be characterized by a TCR beta motif of eight highly homologous variants.

The CDR3 contains 15 residues. V lost 6 bases and J 0 bases, leaving 12 bases between the germline ends. This clonotype was seen many times. Its antigen is currently unknown. Each TCR beta library was made by quantitative 5'-RACE that incorporated molecular barcodes. One entry per CDR3 protein, called by TCRdb with MiXCR from the 5' RACE reads. The table shows 450,000 to 550,000 distinct CDR3 sequences, with less than 6% occurring only once. The chain carries TRBV12-3 or TRBV12-4 and TRBJ1-3, with D perhaps TRBD1 (6 bases). This clonotype originated in a male donor with ankylosing spondylitis. The sequenced sample was blood, either unsorted or a sorted T cell fraction (not recorded which). The CDR3 here is CASSLRTVSGNTIYF. Written as DNA, the CDR3 is TGTGCCAGCAGCCTTCGGACAGTCTCTGGAAACACCATATATTTT.